Listed below are T cell receptor beta chains from one sample, sequenced in a study of T-cell reconstitution after alpha-beta-depleted transplantation in children. TCRdb re-derived calls from the PCR reads in MiXCR, one entry per CDR3 protein. The sample holds a few hundred thousand distinct CDR3 sequences, 23% seen once. The sequencing used PBMCs, mostly from graft donor cells, collected 180 days after TCRalphabeta/CD19-depleted stem cell transplant. These receptors were taken from a male patient between 5 and 17 years old who had a stem cell transplant for acute lymphoblastic leukemia, so the T cells may come from the graft donor. Each CDR3 is given without its conserved first and last residue. The order of the fields is V gene, J gene, clone size, CDR3 protein. The size field is filled for only some rows; it gives once, few, many or a size class.

TRBV7-3	TRBJ2-1	few	ASRLRRVGVNYNEQF
TRBV9	TRBJ1-3	NA	ASSARQGRDTIY
TRBV2	TRBJ1-6	few	ASSGQGQGNSPLH
TRBV7-6	TRBJ2-1	NA	ASSLGAHSGGQF
TRBV25-1	TRBJ2-4	few	ASRAAKNIQY
TRBV5-6	TRBJ2-1	few	ASSPWGGLAGGRGEQF
TRBV11-2	TRBJ1-1	NA	ASSLVPRVDEAF
TRBV27	TRBJ1-6	few	ASSPQGVSDSPLH
TRBV12-3/TRBV12-4	TRBJ2-5	few	ASSQSRGRTQY
TRBV27	TRBJ1-2	few	ASSSSSGANYGYT
TRBV29-1	TRBJ2-5	NA	SVESPRARATETQY
TRBV3-1	TRBJ2-5	NA	ASSQDRRFQETQY
TRBV5-1	TRBJ2-7	few	ASSGGESIYEQY
TRBV7-2	TRBJ2-1	few	ASSLGHTSRDSPQF
TRBV12-3/TRBV12-4	TRBJ2-7	NA	ASSLLAGHEQY
TRBV4-1	TRBJ2-7	few	ASSQRDRGGEQY
TRBV29-1	TRBJ2-7	few	SVVSGPSYEQY
TRBV20-1	TRBJ1-2	few	SARTKNYGYT
TRBV14	TRBJ2-3	NA	ASSLPGLRTDTQY
TRBV27	TRBJ2-3	NA	ASHFYRSTDTQY
TRBV15	TRBJ2-7	NA	ATSRVFQGKGEQY
TRBV20-1	TRBJ2-3	few	SASRGRATDTQY
TRBV11-1	TRBJ2-7	NA	ASSSTGKSYEQY